This T cell receptor (beta chain) was identified in a study of cytomegalovirus exposure and HLA in healthy donors. General study results and limits: TCR beta chains numbering 150 to 200 were designated cytomegalovirus-associated. The majority of TCR sequences were rare, yet some public TCRs appeared in many donors.

Primers: 60 Vbeta forward and 13 Jbeta reverse. Measured with immunoSEQ multiplex PCR; TCRdb has only the in-frame clones, and not every one. The table lists over 150,000 clones, approximately 85% of them singletons. As for this clone: Its specificity is unknown.

CDR1 is SNHLY and CDR2 is FYNNEI in the germline V gene. Between the trimmed V and J ends, which lost 8 bases and 3 bases, there was a span of 13 bases. This CDR3 region has 13 residues. Healthy bone marrow donors supplied every sample. The receptor was isolated from a man in his forties or fifties in good health and CMV-seropositive. The V call is TRBV2, the J call TRBJ1-1, with D possibly matching TRBD1 (5 bases). The sample was PBMCs. CDR3 DNA sequence: TGTGCCAGCTCGGCAGGGAGGTACACTGAAGCTTTCTTT. Translating gives CASSAGRYTEAFF.